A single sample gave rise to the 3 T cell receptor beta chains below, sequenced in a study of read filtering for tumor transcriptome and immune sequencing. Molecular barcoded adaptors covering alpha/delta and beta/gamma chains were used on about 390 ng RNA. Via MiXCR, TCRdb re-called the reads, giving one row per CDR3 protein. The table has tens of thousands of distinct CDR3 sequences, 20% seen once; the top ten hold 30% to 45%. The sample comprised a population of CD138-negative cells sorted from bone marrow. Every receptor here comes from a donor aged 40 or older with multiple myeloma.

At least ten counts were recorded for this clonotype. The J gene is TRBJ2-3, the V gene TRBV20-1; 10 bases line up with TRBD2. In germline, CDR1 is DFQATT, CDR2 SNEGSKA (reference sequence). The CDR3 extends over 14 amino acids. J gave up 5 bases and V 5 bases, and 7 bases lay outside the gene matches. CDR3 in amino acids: CSALGASGRDTQYF. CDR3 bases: TGCAGTGCTTTAGGGGCTAGCGGGAGAGATACGCAGTATTTT.

CDR3 DNA sequence: TGTGCCAGCAGTTTAGCGGGAGGGCCGGATGAGCAGTTCTTC. It yields the protein CASSLAGGPDEQFF. The J gene is TRBJ2-1, the V gene TRBV28, with 9 bases that match TRBD2. Germline V gene data show CDR1 as MDHEN and CDR2 as SYDVKM. There are 14 residues in the CDR3. The trim removed 2 bases at V and 8 bases at J, leaving 4 bases unmatched. The complete variable domain, with remaining parts taken from reference TRBV28 and TRBJ2-1, reads DVKVTQSSRYLVKRTGEKVFLECVQDMDHENMFWYRQDPGLGLRLIYFSYDVKMKEKGDIPEGYSVSREKKERFSLILESASTNQTSMYLCASSLAGGPDEQFFGPGTRLTVL.

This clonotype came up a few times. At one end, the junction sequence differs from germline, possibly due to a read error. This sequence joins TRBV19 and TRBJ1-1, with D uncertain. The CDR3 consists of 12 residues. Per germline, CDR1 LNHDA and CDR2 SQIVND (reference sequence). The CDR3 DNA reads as TGTGCCAGTAGTAGCCGGAACGCTGAAGCTTTCTTT. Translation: CASSSRNAEAFF.